This T cell receptor (beta chain) came from a study of Ad26.COV2.S vaccination and SARS-CoV-2 variants (dated by TCRdb to about 2021). Looking at the study overall: Donors in the vaccine arm were drawn from COV1001, a multicentre, randomized, double-blind, placebo-controlled phase I-IIa trial testing Ad26.COV2.S in healthy adults. Ad26.COV2.S was given intramuscularly at 5x10^10 or 1x10^11 viral particles, as a single shot or as two shots 56 days apart. Sequencing of the TCRbeta repertoire served to evaluate the specificity and breadth of SARS-CoV-2-reactive T cell receptors following Ad26.COV2.S vaccination. A total of 32 samples were included in the TCR-sequenced set, comprising roughly 19 Ad26.COV2.S vaccine recipients, 5 placebo recipients and 8 SARS-CoV-2 convalescent individuals. Trial participants were randomized into five groups of five, in which low-dose or high-dose Ad26.COV2.S was given once or twice, or placebo was given on both occasions. Blinding of investigators to trial group allocation was maintained during experiments and outcome assessment.

Summary of the overall study and its limitations: The authors noted that the TCR breadth and depth analyses may have underestimated total T cell responses. The study was not powered to compare responses between vaccine doses or regimens. Substantial breadth of spike-specific CD8+ and CD4+ T cell responses was reported after vaccination. Comparable non-spike TCR breadth was observed between vaccine and placebo recipients, consistent with only spike being contained in the vaccine. Spike-specific TCR breadth was higher in Ad26.COV2.S recipients than in placebo recipients (P = 0.0014).

The CDR3 starts with the cysteine, ends with the phenylalanine, and has 15 residues. This entry keeps only the CDR3 DNA: 45 bases, framed from base 1. Via the germline V gene, CDR1 is MNHEY and CDR2 SVGEGT. V loses 5 bases of germline sequence and J loses 5 bases, and the interval between the two ends is 16 bases. The label giving this sample's treatment or condition can be read as: roughly 18 received Ad26.COV2.S at low or high dose, single or two shots; 5 received placebo; per-sample allocation not given. For vaccine and placebo recipients, the sequenced repertoires came from samples collected on day 63 after the first injection. In Cohort 1b, about 25 adults aged 18-55 years were enrolled at a single site in Boston, USA, between 29 July and 7 August 2020. Ad26.COV2.S was a replication-incompetent adenovirus type 26 vector expressing a prefusion-stabilized SARS-CoV-2 spike protein from the original Wuhan strain.

The immunoSEQ Assay was used to sequence TCRbeta CDR3 regions. After extraction, genomic DNA underwent amplification by bias-controlled multiplex PCR, followed by high-throughput sequencing. In the original analysis: To quantify the absolute abundance of each unique TCRbeta CDR3 region, sequences were collapsed and filtered. T cell fraction was estimated by normalizing TCRbeta template counts to usable DNA, with usable DNA measured through amplification of reference genes found in all nucleated cells. Repertoire TCRs were annotated as SARS-CoV-2-specific by exact matching of V gene, CDR3 amino acid sequence and J gene to a known reactive TCR set. The reference SARS-CoV-2 TCR set was obtained from MIRA and was filtered for enrichment in COVID-19-positive ImmuneCODE repertoires, whereby public or cross-reactive TCRs were removed. Using the MIRA antigens, annotated TCRs were further analysed by specific ORF or by position within an ORF. Depth was the summed frequency of annotated unique rearrangements, while breadth was defined as annotated unique rearrangements over total unique productive rearrangements. Group comparisons of TCR breadth used two-sided Wilcoxon rank-sum tests. TCRdb mirrors the immuneACCESS table, restricted to in-frame sequences. Some clones are absent from its copies; in checked studies, under half trace to an unresolved V gene, and the reason for the others is unknown. That table is the source of V, J and clone size, and D and trimming were worked out from the DNA. The sample has 400,000 to 500,000 clones on record, about 91% of them singletons. The ten largest make up around 2.6% of the sample.

A remark on this clone: There is no known antigen for this receptor. Nothing much larger sits one base from this clone, and base qualities are not available.

The source material was peripheral blood, sampled in a trial of Ad26.COV2.S vaccine versus placebo. The chain links TRBV6-2 or TRBV6-3 with TRBJ1-5; possibly the D gene is TRBD1, per 5 matching bases. The TCR sequence derives from a person between 18 and 60 years old who received the Ad26.COV2.S COVID-19 vaccine or a placebo. CDR3 reads: CASSRTGGGDQPQHF. The sequenced DNA: TGTGCCAGCAGTCGGACCGGTGGGGGGGATCAGCCCCAGCATTTT.